The 2 T cell receptor beta chains below come from one sample, sequenced in a study of T cell responses to AZD1222 COVID-19 vaccine. Profiling relied on immunoSEQ multiplex PCR, and the TCRdb table lists in-frame clones only, not all of them. The sample lists 100,000 to 150,000 clones, around nine tenths occurring once. Material: peripheral blood, obtained on day 0 of AZD1222 vaccination. These receptors all come from an adult in good health.

This chain uses TRBV19 with TRBJ1-4; D remains unclear. This CDR3 is 11 amino acids long. CDR1 and CDR2 (germline): LNHDA, SQIVND (reference sequence). V lost 3 bases to trimming and J lost 10 bases, with 6 bases between them. CDR3 DNA sequence: TGTGCCAGTAGTATTTCAGGAAAACTGTTTTTT. Encoded protein: CASSISGKLFF.

This chain connects TRBV6-6 to TRBJ2-7; weak D call: TRBD2 (6 bases). The germline V gene has CDR1 MNHNY and CDR2 SVGAGI (reference sequence). The CDR3 spans 12 residues. Trimming stripped 2 bases from V and 5 bases from J, with 7 bases between. CDR3 bases: TGTGCCAGCAGTTACCGGAGGGACGAGCAGTACTTC. Protein sequence: CASSYRRDEQYF.